This T cell receptor beta chain originates from a study of blood T cell repertoires in COVID-19. Whole-study context: Acute and convalescent COVID-19 samples came from the United States, Italy and Spain. T cells, B-cell-depleted T cells, or PBMCs supplied cDNA or gDNA.

Source study methods: Amplification with reference gene primers provided the estimates of nucleated cell counts. The protocol was immunoSEQ multiplex PCR, while the TCRdb copy is restricted to in-frame clones and leaves out a portion. The DNA was the basis for D and trimming; V, J and clone size are from that table. The sample contains more than 70,000 clones, 75% to 85% of which appear only once. The CDR3 is 14 amino acids. Trimming removed 0 bases at V and 6 bases at J, with 11 bases between. In germline, CDR1 is GTSNPN, CDR2 SVGIG (reference sequence). This sequence joins TRBV30 and TRBJ1-4, with D unclear. Sequencing was done on a sample of peripheral blood. This sequence was found in a woman aged 65 to 85 with acute or convalescent COVID-19. This chain's CDR3 is CAWSVDRNYEKLFF. CDR3 DNA sequence: TGTGCCTGGAGTGTAGATAGAAATTATGAAAAACTGTTTTTT.